Each of the 13 T cell receptor beta chains below was sequenced from the same sample in a study of T cells in Graves' hyperthyroidism and ophthalmopathy. TCR beta CDR3 sequences were amplified from RNA transcripts. Primed by the HTBI set, a first-round RT-PCR was run on the TCR CDR3. TCRdb ran MiXCR on the multiplex PCR reads and lists one entry per CDR3 protein. This table has about 560,000 distinct CDR3 sequences, approximately 16% appearing once. Sequencing used blood. Source of these receptors: a woman aged 18-29 years with Graves' hyperthyroidism.

Regarding this clonotype: Germline and junction disagree at one end, which may indicate a read error. The J gene is TRBJ2-1, the V gene TRBV7-7, with D perhaps matching TRBD2 (6 bases). The length of the CDR3 is 16 residues. Germline V CDR1 and CDR2: SSHAT, FNYEAQ (reference sequence). The CDR3 loop reads CASSLGPSIAENEQFF. CDR3 nucleotides: TGTGCTAGCAGCTTAGGCCCCTCCATAGCGGAAAATGAGCAGTTCTTC.

This chain connects TRBV6-7 to TRBJ2-2; no clear D. TRBV6-7 is an ORF; its function is uncertain. The CDR3 has 16 residues. Trimming took off 0 bases at V and 5 bases at J, with 13 bases between the two ends. The CDR3 region has the DNA TGTGCCAGCAGTTACTCAACTCGTCGGATAACCGGGGAGCTGTTTTTT. As protein: CASSYSTRRITGELFF.

The table lists this clonotype with many counts. The chain joins TRBV3-1 to TRBJ2-3; 10 bases agree with TRBD2. Germline V gene sequence: CDR1 LGHDT, CDR2 YNNKEL (reference sequence). After removal of 4 bases from V and 5 bases from J, the junction contained 3 bases not matched to a gene. CDR3 size: 14 residues. CDR3 sequence reads: CASSLIAGGDTQYF. For the CDR3, the DNA is TGTGCCAGCAGCCTCATAGCGGGGGGAGATACGCAGTATTTT.

This clonotype turned up a few times. This rearrangement joins TRBV5-5 to TRBJ2-4; 7 bases map to TRBD2. Germline CDR1 and CDR2: SGHKS and YYEKEE (reference sequence). V dropped 5 bases and J dropped 8; count of bases not matched to a gene: 16. There are 16 residues in the CDR3. The CDR3 loop is CASRGLWGGVGHIQYF. CDR3 DNA: TGTGCCAGCAGGGGGCTGTGGGGAGGGGTCGGCCACATTCAGTACTTC.

In this sample, this clonotype turned up a few times. This rearrangement joins TRBV9 to TRBJ2-7; maybe TRBD1 (5 bases). This CDR3 comprises 13 residues. With 4 bases removed from V and 3 bases from J, the gap between germline ends came to 11 bases. Germline V gene lookup returns CDR1 SGDLS and CDR2 YYNGEE. CDR3 sequence reads: CASSPDIDYEQYF. The CDR3 DNA reads TGTGCCAGCAGCCCGGACATCGACTACGAGCAGTACTTC.

This clonotype was recorded at least ten times. V gene TRBV12-3 or TRBV12-4 combines with J gene TRBJ2-1; D unclear. There are 15 residues in the CDR3. V was trimmed by 7 bases and J by 3 bases, leaving 16 bases between them. In DNA, the CDR3 is TGTGCCAGCACTACACCTACCGAATACTACAATGAGCAGTTCTTC. This encodes CASTTPTEYYNEQFF.

This clonotype was seen a few times. This chain links TRBV6-2 or TRBV6-3 with TRBJ1-5; D may be TRBD1 (5 bases). Germline V lookup: CDR1 MNHEY, CDR2 SVGEGT. There are 16 residues in the CDR3. V dropped 8 bases and J dropped 2 bases, with 19 bases sitting between them. The CDR3: CASRTLQGAGNQPQHF. The CDR3 region has the DNA TGTGCCAGCCGAACACTCCAGGGTGCGGGCAATCAGCCCCAGCATTTT.

A word on this clonotype: This may stem from a read error, because a much larger clone lies one nucleotide away. The rearrangement joins TRBV11-2 to TRBJ2-7; D unresolved. The CDR3 loop spans 14 amino acids. CDR1 and CDR2 from the germline V gene are SGHAT and FQNNGV. With 6 bases removed from V and 3 bases from J, the gap between germline ends came to 15 bases. In DNA, the CDR3 is TGTGCCAGCAGTCGTGGCAGCTATGTCTACGAGCAGTACTTC. Protein: CASSRGSYVYEQYF.

This clonotype was recorded once. The chain uses TRBV11-2 and TRBJ2-7; 10 bases agree with TRBD2. The V gene end was trimmed by 5 bases and the J gene end by 2 bases; junction bases not matched to a gene: 12. Germline CDR1 is SGHAT and CDR2 is FQNNGV. The CDR3 consists of 17 residues. CDR3 nucleotides: TGTGCCAGCAGCCTCCCAGCGGGAGGGCTCCCTACCTACGAGCAGTACTTC. As protein: CASSLPAGGLPTYEQYF.

The gene calls are TRBV24-1 and TRBJ2-2; D is uncertain. Trimming pared 3 bases from V and 0 bases from J, leaving 10 bases between. In germline, CDR1 is KGHDR, CDR2 SFDVKD. The CDR3 totals 16 residues. As DNA, the CDR3 is TGTGCCACCAGTGATACCGATCGGCCGAACACCGGGGAGCTGTTTTTT. Protein: CATSDTDRPNTGELFF.

This clonotype occurred many times. The chain combines TRBV12-3 or TRBV12-4 with TRBJ2-5, with TRBD1 matching 7 bases. V was clipped by 2 bases and J by 6 bases; unmatched bases: 12. CDR3 length equals 16 residues. The CDR3 DNA reads as TGTGCCAGCAGTTTACGGGACAGCCCTCGATTACAGACCCAGTACTTC. Translating it yields CASSLRDSPRLQTQYF.

J is TRBJ2-5 and V is TRBV12-3 or TRBV12-4; the D call may be TRBD1 or TRBD2 (5 bases each). The ends were cut back, 5 bases at V and 5 bases at J, with 18 bases in the middle. CDR3 size: 15 residues. The CDR3 here is CASSAQGRRAETQYF. Written as DNA, the CDR3 is TGTGCCAGCAGTGCGCAGGGACGGCGGGCCGAGACCCAGTACTTC.

This clonotype was seen many times. The genes are TRBV6-5 and TRBJ2-5; D unresolved. Germline loops: CDR1 MNHEY, CDR2 SVGAGI. The CDR3 extends over 17 amino acids. V dropped 4 bases and J dropped 5 bases, with 23 bases sitting between them. The CDR3 bases are TGTGCCAGCAGTTCCCACCCGAGCCGGCTTCGTTCGGAGACCCAGTACTTC. Residues: CASSSHPSRLRSETQYF.